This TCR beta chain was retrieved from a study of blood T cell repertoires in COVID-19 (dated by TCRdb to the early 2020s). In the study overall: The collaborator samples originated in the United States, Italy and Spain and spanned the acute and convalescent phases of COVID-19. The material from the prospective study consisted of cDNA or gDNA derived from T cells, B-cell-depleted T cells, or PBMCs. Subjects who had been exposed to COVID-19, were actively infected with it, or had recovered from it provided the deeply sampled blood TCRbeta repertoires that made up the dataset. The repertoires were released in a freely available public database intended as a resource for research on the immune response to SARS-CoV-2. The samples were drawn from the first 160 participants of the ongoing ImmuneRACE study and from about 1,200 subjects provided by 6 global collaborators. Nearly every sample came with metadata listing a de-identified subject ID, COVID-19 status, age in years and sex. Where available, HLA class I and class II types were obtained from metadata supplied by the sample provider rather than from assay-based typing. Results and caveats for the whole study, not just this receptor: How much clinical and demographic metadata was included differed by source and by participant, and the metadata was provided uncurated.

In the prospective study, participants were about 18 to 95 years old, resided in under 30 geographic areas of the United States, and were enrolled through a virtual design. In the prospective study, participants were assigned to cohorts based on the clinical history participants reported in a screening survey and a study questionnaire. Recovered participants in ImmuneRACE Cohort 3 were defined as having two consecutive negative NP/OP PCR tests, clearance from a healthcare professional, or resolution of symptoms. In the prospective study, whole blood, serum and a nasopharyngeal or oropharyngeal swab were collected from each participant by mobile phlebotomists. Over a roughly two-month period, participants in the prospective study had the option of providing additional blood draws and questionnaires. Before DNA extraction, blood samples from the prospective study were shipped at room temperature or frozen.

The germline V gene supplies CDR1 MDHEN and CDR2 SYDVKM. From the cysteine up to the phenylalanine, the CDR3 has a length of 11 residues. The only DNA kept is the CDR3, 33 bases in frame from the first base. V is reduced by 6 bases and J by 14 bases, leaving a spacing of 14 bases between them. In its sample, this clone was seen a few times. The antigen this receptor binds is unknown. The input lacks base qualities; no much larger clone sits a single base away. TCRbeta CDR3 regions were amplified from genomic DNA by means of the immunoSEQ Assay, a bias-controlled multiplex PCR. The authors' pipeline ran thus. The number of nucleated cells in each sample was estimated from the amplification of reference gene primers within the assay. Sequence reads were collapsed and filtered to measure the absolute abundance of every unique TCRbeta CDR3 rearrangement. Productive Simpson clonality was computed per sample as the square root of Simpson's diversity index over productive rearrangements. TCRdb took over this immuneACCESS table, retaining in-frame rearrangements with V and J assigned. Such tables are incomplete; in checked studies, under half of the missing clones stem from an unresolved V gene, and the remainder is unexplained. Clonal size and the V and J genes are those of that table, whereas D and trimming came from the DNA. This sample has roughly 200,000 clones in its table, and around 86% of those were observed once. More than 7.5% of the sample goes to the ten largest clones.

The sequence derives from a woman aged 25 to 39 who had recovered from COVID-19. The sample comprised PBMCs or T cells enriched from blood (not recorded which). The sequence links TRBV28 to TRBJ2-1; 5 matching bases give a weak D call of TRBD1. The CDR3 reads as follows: CASRAGQGKFF. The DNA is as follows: TGTGCCAGCAGAGCAGGGCAGGGAAAGTTCTTC.